The rows below give T cell receptor beta chains drawn from one sample of a study of T cell changes during pregnancy in multiple sclerosis. The data were produced by immunoSEQ multiplex PCR, yet TCRdb's version contains in-frame clones alone and is incomplete. This sample has 27,000 or so clones, with 88% found just once. The starting material was CD8+ T cells from peripheral blood mononuclear cells, obtained in the second trimester of pregnancy. These receptors originate from a female donor with multiple sclerosis, enrolled in a pregnancy study. Each CDR3 is given with its conserved first and last residue. A D gene is named only where the DNA matches it firmly. Clone size is not always given. Where it is, it says once, few, many or a class for expanded clones.

TRBJ1-1,.,TRBV10-1,TRBD1,CASSRTGGRRTEAFF,TGCGCCAGCAGCCGGACAGGGGGCCGGCGAACTGAAGCTTTCTTT
TRBJ1-1,.,TRBV7-3,TRBD1,CASSHGDRGYAEAFF,TGTGCCAGCTCTCACGGGGACAGGGGATACGCTGAAGCTTTCTTT
TRBJ1-2,medium-sized,TRBV9,.,CASSIQRGHREPDGYTF,TGTGCCAGCAGCATCCAGAGGGGCCACAGGGAACCTGATGGCTACACCTTC
TRBJ1-2,.,TRBV6-5,TRBD1,CASSYSGQGYYGYTF,TGTGCCAGCAGTTACTCGGGACAGGGTTACTATGGCTACACCTTC
TRBJ2-7,.,TRBV4-1,.,CASSQEGLLSYEQYF,TGCGCCAGCAGCCAAGAGGGGCTCCTCTCCTACGAGCAGTACTTC
TRBJ2-1,.,TRBV6-4,TRBD1,CASSDSPTGKLDEQFF,TGTGCCAGCAGTGACTCGCCGACAGGGAAGTTGGATGAGCAGTTCTTC
TRBJ1-1,.,TRBV9,.,CASSVGGANTEAFF,TGTGCCAGCAGCGTAGGCGGGGCGAACACTGAAGCTTTCTTT
TRBJ2-5,.,TRBV30,.,CAWQTRRQETQYF,TGTGCCTGGCAGACTCGAAGACAAGAGACCCAGTACTTC
TRBJ1-3,.,TRBV19,.,CASSSPGTGNTIYF,TGTGCCAGTAGTAGTCCGGGGACTGGAAACACCATATATTTT
TRBJ2-1,.,TRBV7-2,.,CASSLVARDNEQFF,TGTGCCAGCAGCTTAGTAGCGAGGGACAATGAGCAGTTCTTC
TRBJ2-1,.,TRBV13,.,CASRSGYNEQFF,TGTGCCAGCAGGTCGGGTTACAATGAGCAGTTCTTC